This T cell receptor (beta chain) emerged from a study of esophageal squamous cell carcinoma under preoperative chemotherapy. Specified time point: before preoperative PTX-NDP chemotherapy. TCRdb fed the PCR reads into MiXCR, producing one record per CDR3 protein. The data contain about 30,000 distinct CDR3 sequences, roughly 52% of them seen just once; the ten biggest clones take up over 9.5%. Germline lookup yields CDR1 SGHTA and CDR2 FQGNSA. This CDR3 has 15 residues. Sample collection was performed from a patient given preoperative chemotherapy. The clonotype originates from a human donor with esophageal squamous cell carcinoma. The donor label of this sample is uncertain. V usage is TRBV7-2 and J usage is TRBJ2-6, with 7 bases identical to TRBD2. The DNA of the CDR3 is TGTGCAAGTGGGGGGGGAACGGCGGGGTCCAACGTGCAGACTTTC. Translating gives CASGGGTAGSNVQTF. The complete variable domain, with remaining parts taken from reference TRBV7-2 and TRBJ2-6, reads GAGVSQSPSNKVTEKGKDVELRCDPISGHTALYWYRQSLGQGLEFLIYFQGNSAPDKSGLPSDRFSAERTGGSVSTLTIQRTQQEDSAVYLCASGGGTAGSNVQTFGAGSRLTVL.